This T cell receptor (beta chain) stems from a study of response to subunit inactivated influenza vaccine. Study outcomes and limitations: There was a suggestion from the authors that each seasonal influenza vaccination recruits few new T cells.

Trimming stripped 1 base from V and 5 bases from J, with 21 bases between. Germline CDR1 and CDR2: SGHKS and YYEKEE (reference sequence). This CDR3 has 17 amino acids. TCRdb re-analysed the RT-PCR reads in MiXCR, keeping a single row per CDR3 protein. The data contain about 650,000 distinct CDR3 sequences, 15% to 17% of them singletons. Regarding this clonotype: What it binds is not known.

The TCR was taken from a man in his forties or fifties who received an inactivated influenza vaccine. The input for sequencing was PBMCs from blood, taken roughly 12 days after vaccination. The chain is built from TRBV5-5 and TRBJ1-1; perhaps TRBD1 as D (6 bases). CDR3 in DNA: TGTGCCAGCAGCTTGTTCTATGGGGGGCCCCCGAATACTGAAGCTTTCTTT. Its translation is CASSLFYGGPPNTEAFF.